Listed here are 8 T cell receptor beta chains from one sample, sequenced in a study of CD8+ T cells in alopecia areata. Investigators isolated RNA and reverse transcribed it into cDNA to act as the sequencing template. Repertoires were generated with immunoSEQ multiplex PCR, while TCRdb's copy carries only in-frame clones and drops some. The sample records 200,000 to 250,000 clones, 50% to 70% being singletons. Sequenced material: CD4+ T cells sorted from blood, taken at week 0. The receptors derive from a human donor with alopecia areata.

The V gene is TRBV5-1, the J gene TRBJ1-1; the match to TRBD1 covers 8 bases. J lost 1 base, V lost 4 bases, and 9 bases had no gene match. The CDR3 consists of 16 residues. The germline gives CDR1 SGHRS, CDR2 YFSETQ. CDR3: CASSQGNRGTNTEAFF. The CDR3 DNA reads TGCGCCAGCAGCCAGGGGAACAGGGGGACGAACACTGAAGCTTTCTTT.

The chain uses TRBV29-1 and TRBJ2-3; D gene ambiguous. Germline CDR1 is SQVTM and CDR2 is ANQGSEA. The CDR3 is 13 amino acids. Trimming took 3 bases from V and 2 from J, leaving 9 bases between them. The CDR3 spells CSVEGRNTDTQYF. The CDR3 DNA is TGCAGCGTTGAGGGTCGGAACACAGATACGCAGTATTTT.

The chain joins TRBV1 to TRBJ2-7; the D call of TRBD2 is as the table states it, not checked on the DNA. TRBV1 is a recognized pseudogene. The CDR3 length is 15 residues. The CDR3 reads CTSRDLATSSYEQYF. The CDR3 DNA sequence: TGCACCAGCAGAGACTTAGCGACGAGCTCCTACGAGCAGTACTTC.

The sample holds a few counts of this clone. V usage is TRBV30 and J usage is TRBJ1-2; 8 bases are shared with TRBD1. The CDR3 contains 14 residues. Trimming cost V 4 bases and J 3 bases; bases outside gene matches: 7. Germline V CDR1 and CDR2: GTSNPN, SVGIG (reference sequence). Written as DNA, the CDR3 is TGTGCCTGGACCCAGACAGGGGTGGACTATGGCTACACCTTC. It specifies CAWTQTGVDYGYTF.

The J gene is TRBJ1-2, the V gene TRBV7-9; D is possibly TRBD1 (5 bases). This CDR3 has 13 residues. Looked up from germline, CDR1 is SEHNR and CDR2 is FQNEAQ (reference sequence). Trimming left V 5 bases short and J 2 bases short, with 9 bases between. CDR3 sequence: CASSRGTNYGYTF. CDR3 nucleotides: TGTGCCAGCAGCCGTGGGACCAACTATGGCTACACCTTC.

This chain uses TRBV1 with TRBJ2-6; the tabulated D call, TRBD1, remains unverified against the DNA. TRBV1 is described as a pseudogene. CDR3 length: 18 residues. CDR3 DNA sequence: TGCACCAGCAGCGCCTGGGGCAGGGGTAGGACTGGGGCCAACGTCCTGACTTTC. This translates into CTSSAWGRGRTGANVLTF.

A word on this clone: Other DNA sequences in this sample translate to the same CDR3. The rearrangement uses TRBV18 and TRBJ1-1, with no clear D. V was pared by 1 base and J by 5 bases, with 8 bases between. Germline-derived CDR1 and CDR2 are KGHSH and LQKENI. The CDR3 totals 13 residues. CDR3 in amino acids: CASSPQPDTEAFF. The CDR3 region has the DNA TGTGCCAGCTCACCACAGCCGGATACTGAAGCTTTCTTT.

The chain is built from TRBV7-6 and TRBJ2-1; D possibly corresponds to TRBD1 (5 bases). The germline V gene has CDR1 SGHVS and CDR2 FNYEAQ. This CDR3 is built from 15 residues. V lost 5 bases, J lost 5 bases, and 16 bases lay in between. The CDR3 DNA reads TGTGCCAGCAGCCCCCAGGCAGGGCTTAACAATGAGCAGTTCTTC. This encodes CASSPQAGLNNEQFF.